This T cell receptor (beta chain) originates from a study of cytomegalovirus exposure and HLA in healthy donors. Trimming removed 5 bases from V and 5 bases from J, with 22 bases in between. The germline V gene encodes CDR1 SNHLY and CDR2 FYNNEI. The CDR3 runs 16 residues. This clone was detected a few times. Its target is unknown. General study findings and limits: Presence/absence comparisons presumed near-even sequencing depth among donors. The CMV antigen specificity of a few CMV-associated chains was confirmed through in vitro analysis.

The PCR ran on 60 Vbeta and 13 Jbeta primers. Profiled with immunoSEQ multiplex PCR; TCRdb holds only in-frame clones, not every one. The table records 65,000 to 70,000 clones, about 70% of them present only once. This clonotype was sampled from a woman aged 25 to 39 in good health and CMV-seronegative. The chain employs TRBV2 and TRBJ2-7; D may be TRBD1 (6 bases). Source material: PBMCs. The DNA for the CDR3 is TGTGCCAGCAGTCCTCGTACTCAACAGGGAGCGGACGAGCAGTACTTC. Its protein is CASSPRTQQGADEQYF.